A selection of T cell receptor beta chains follows, all from one sample in a study of regulatory T cells in long-lasting Graves disease. In TCRdb, the multiplex PCR reads were re-called with MiXCR into one record per CDR3 protein. The sample yields approximately 440,000 distinct CDR3 sequences, around 24% seen once. The sequences come from peripheral blood mononuclear cells (PBMCs), collected when the disease was refractory, from a patient treated with antithyroid drugs. These receptors were obtained from a female donor with Graves disease. The CDR3 runs from the conserved cysteine through the conserved F or W. D genes are given only for firm matches. Clone sizes are given selectively: once, few, many, or a class where the clone is expanded.

V gene	J gene	clone size	D gene	CDR3 DNA	CDR3 protein
TRBV6-5	TRBJ2-7	many	TRBD1	TGTGCCAGCAGTTTGCCCGGGACAGGAAGGAACGAGCAGTACTTC	CASSLPGTGRNEQYF
TRBV29-1	TRBJ1-2	NA	NA	TGCAGCGTTGAGGACGGCTATGGCTACACCTTC	CSVEDGYGYTF
TRBV6-2/TRBV6-3	TRBJ1-2	NA	NA	TGTGCCAGCAGTTACCTGGCGGAGGGGTATGGCTACACCTTC	CASSYLAEGYGYTF
TRBV6-2/TRBV6-3	TRBJ1-1	NA	NA	TGTGCCAGCACCATAACACGGGCAGCAAACACTGAAGCTTTCTTT	CASTITRAANTEAFF
TRBV20-1	TRBJ2-1	NA	TRBD2	TGCAGTGCTAGCGGCGGGACTAGCGGAAGAAATGAGCAGTTCTTC	CSASGGTSGRNEQFF
TRBV7-2	TRBJ2-2	few	NA	TGTGCCAGCAGGTGGGGCGGCTACACCGGGGAGCTGTTTTTT	CASRWGGYTGELFF
TRBV20-1	TRBJ1-2	many	NA	TGCAGTGCTGAGACACCTAACTATGGCTACACCTTC	CSAETPNYGYTF
TRBV4-2	TRBJ1-2	few	NA	TGTGCCAGCAGCCAAGATCTAACCTATTCAGGCTACACCTTC	CASSQDLTYSGYTF
TRBV11-1	TRBJ2-5	many	NA	TGTGCCAGCAGCACGCTAGTCCGGGAGACCCAGTACTTC	CASSTLVRETQYF
TRBV29-1	TRBJ2-5	few	TRBD2	TGCAGCGTCAAACCGGGACTAGCGGGGAACCAAGAGACCCAGTACTTC	CSVKPGLAGNQETQYF
TRBV7-9	TRBJ1-4	NA	TRBD1	TGTGCCAGCAGCCATGGTCTCCGGGACAGGGAGTCAACTAATGAAAAACTGTTTTTT	CASSHGLRDRESTNEKLFF
TRBV2	TRBJ2-3	NA	NA	TGTGCCAGCAGTGACCGTCTATTCCTGGATACGCAGTATTTT	CASSDRLFLDTQYF
TRBV10-3	TRBJ1-2	NA	NA	TGTGTCATCAGTGAGTCGAGGGACGGTACCTATGGCTACACCTTC	CVISESRDGTYGYTF
TRBV30	TRBJ2-7	few	NA	TGTGCCTGGAGTAGCGGTAACTACGAGCAGTACTTC	CAWSSGNYEQYF
TRBV7-8	TRBJ1-4	many	NA	TGTGCCAGCAGCTCCCGGGCGGGACCCAATGAAAAACTGTTTTTT	CASSSRAGPNEKLFF
TRBV6-1	TRBJ2-5	NA	NA	TGTGCCAGCAGTGGCCTTCTTCATCAAGAGACCCAGTACTTC	CASSGLLHQETQYF
TRBV6-1	TRBJ2-1	few	NA	TGTGCCAGCAGGGTCCTCCTGAGCTCCTACAATGAGCAGTTCTTC	CASRVLLSSYNEQFF
TRBV9	TRBJ1-1	few	NA	TGTGCCAGCAGCAACCGTACCGCCAAGCACACTGAAGCTTTCTTT	CASSNRTAKHTEAFF
TRBV5-1	TRBJ2-2	NA	NA	TGCGCCAGCAGCGTAGAGCCCACCGGGGAGCTGTTTTTT	CASSVEPTGELFF
TRBV5-6	TRBJ2-5	NA	TRBD1	TGTGCCAGCAGCTTGTGGGGTGCCGGGACAGGAGAAGAGACCCAGTACTTC	CASSLWGAGTGEETQYF
TRBV28	TRBJ2-1	few	NA	TGTGCCAGCATAGGGGAGGGGGGGCTGAGACCCTACAATGAGCAGTTCTTC	CASIGEGGLRPYNEQFF
TRBV6-2/TRBV6-3	TRBJ1-2	NA	NA	TGTGCCAGCAGTTACTCGAGGGGAGCTCCCTATGGCTACACCTTC	CASSYSRGAPYGYTF
TRBV19	TRBJ2-7	few	TRBD1	TGTGCCAGTAGTGGGACAGGGGGCTCGTGGGAGCAGTACTTC	CASSGTGGSWEQYF
TRBV9	TRBJ2-5	NA	TRBD1	TGTGCCAGCAGCGCCTCCGGGACAGGGATCGTAGAGACCCAGTACTTC	CASSASGTGIVETQYF
TRBV5-1	TRBJ1-1	NA	TRBD1	TGCGCCAGGGCGACAGGGGACATGAACACTGAAGCTTTCTTT	CARATGDMNTEAFF
TRBV12-3/TRBV12-4	TRBJ1-1	many	TRBD1	TGTGCCAGCAGCCTCGGGACAGGGGTGACCACTGAAGCTTTCTTT	CASSLGTGVTTEAFF
TRBV7-8	TRBJ2-6	NA	NA	TGTGCCAGCAGCACCGACAACTCTGGGGCCAACGTCCTGACTTTC	CASSTDNSGANVLTF
TRBV27	TRBJ2-7	NA	TRBD2	TGTGCCGGCAGTTTGTCGGGGGGACTCTACGAGCAGTACTTC	CAGSLSGGLYEQYF
TRBV11-2	TRBJ1-3	few	NA	TGTGCCAGCAGCTTACAGGGAGGCAGGGGCAGCGGAAACACCATATATTTT	CASSLQGGRGSGNTIYF
TRBV2	TRBJ2-3	NA	NA	TGTGCCAGCAGTGTGCACAGGACCACAGATACGCAGTATTTT	CASSVHRTTDTQYF
TRBV5-6	TRBJ2-7	NA	TRBD2	TGTGCCAGCAGCTCCGGGACTAGCGGGAGCGAGCAGTACTTC	CASSSGTSGSEQYF
TRBV4-1	TRBJ2-7	few	TRBD2	TGCGCCAGCAGCCCGGGGACTAGCAGGCACTACGAGCAGTACTTC	CASSPGTSRHYEQYF
TRBV7-2	TRBJ1-6	NA	NA	TGTGCCAGCAGCTTACAGGGAAGGTCACCCCTCCACTTT	CASSLQGRSPLHF
TRBV6-5	TRBJ1-1	few	NA	TGTGCCAGCAGTTACTCGGGGCGGGGGAGATCCACTGAAGCTTTCTTT	CASSYSGRGRSTEAFF
TRBV3-1	TRBJ2-7	NA	NA	TGTGCCAGCAGCCCCCTATCAGGGTATTACGAGCAGTACTTC	CASSPLSGYYEQYF
TRBV20-1	TRBJ1-4	NA	NA	TGCAGTGGTATCGGGGAGAATGGAAAACTGTTTTTT	CSGIGENGKLFF
TRBV5-4	TRBJ2-2	NA	NA	TGTGCCAGCAGCCCTTACCCCGGGGAGCTGTTTTTT	CASSPYPGELFF
TRBV6-5	TRBJ2-2	NA	TRBD1	TGTGCCAGCAGTTACTCGGGACAGGGGGCGAGTACCGGGGAGCTGTTTTTT	CASSYSGQGASTGELFF
TRBV7-9	TRBJ2-7	many	TRBD1	TGTGCCAGCAGCTTCAAGGGACAGGGGCCCACCTACGAGCAGTACTTC	CASSFKGQGPTYEQYF
TRBV2	TRBJ2-5	NA	NA	TGTGCCAACAGTGAAGCCTCGAGGGGCCAAGAGACCCAGTACTTC	CANSEASRGQETQYF
TRBV24-1	TRBJ1-5	few	TRBD1	TGTGCCACCAGTGGAACAGGACAGGGGGGGAATCAGCCCCAGCATTTT	CATSGTGQGGNQPQHF
TRBV30	TRBJ2-1	NA	TRBD2	TGTGCCTTCTCTGGGAGCGGGGGTAGCTCCTACAATGAGCAGTTCTTC	CAFSGSGGSSYNEQFF
TRBV9	TRBJ2-1	NA	NA	TGTGCCAGCAGCGTGCTGGAGAGGGGCTACAATGAGCAGTTCTTC	CASSVLERGYNEQFF
TRBV27	TRBJ2-1	once	NA	TGTGCCAGCAGTTTCTTGGGGCTTGCTGAGCAGTTCTTC	CASSFLGLAEQFF
TRBV27	TRBJ2-7	many	NA	TGTGCCAGCAGTTTATCGTACTCGACCGATTTCTCCTACGAGCAGTACTTC	CASSLSYSTDFSYEQYF